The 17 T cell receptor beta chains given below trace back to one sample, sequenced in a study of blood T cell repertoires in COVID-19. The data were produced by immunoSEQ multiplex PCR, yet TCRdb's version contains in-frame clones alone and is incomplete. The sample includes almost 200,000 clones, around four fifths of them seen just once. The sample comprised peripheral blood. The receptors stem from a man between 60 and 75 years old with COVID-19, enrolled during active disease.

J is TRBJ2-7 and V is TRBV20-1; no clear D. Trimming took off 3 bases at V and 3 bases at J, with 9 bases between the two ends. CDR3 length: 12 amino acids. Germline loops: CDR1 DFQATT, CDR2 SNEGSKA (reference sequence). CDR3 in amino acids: CSASGERYEQYF. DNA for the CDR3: TGCAGTGCTAGTGGTGAGCGCTACGAGCAGTACTTC.

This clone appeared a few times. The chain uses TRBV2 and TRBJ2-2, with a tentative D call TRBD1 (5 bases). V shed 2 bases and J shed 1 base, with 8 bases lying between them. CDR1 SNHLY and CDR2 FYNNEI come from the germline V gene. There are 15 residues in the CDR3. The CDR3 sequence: CASSEWQGNTGELFF. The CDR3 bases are TGTGCCAGCAGTGAATGGCAGGGGAACACCGGGGAGCTGTTTTTT.

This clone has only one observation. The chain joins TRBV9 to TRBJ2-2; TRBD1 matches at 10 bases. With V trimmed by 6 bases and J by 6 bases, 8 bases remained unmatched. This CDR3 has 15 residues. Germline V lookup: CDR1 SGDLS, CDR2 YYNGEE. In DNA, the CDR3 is TGTGCCAGCACCACCGGGACAGGGGTCGCCGGGGAGCTGTTTTTT. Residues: CASTTGTGVAGELFF.

CDR3 sequence: CASRSGTGGSGANVLTF. CDR3 DNA: TGTGCCAGCAGATCCGGGACAGGGGGTTCTGGGGCCAACGTCCTGACTTTC. This chain connects TRBV27 to TRBJ2-6; TRBD1 aligns across 11 bases. With 6 bases clipped from V and 1 base from J, the junction kept 5 bases outside the gene matches. This CDR3 is 17 amino acids long. Germline loops: CDR1 MNHEY, CDR2 SMNVEV (reference sequence).

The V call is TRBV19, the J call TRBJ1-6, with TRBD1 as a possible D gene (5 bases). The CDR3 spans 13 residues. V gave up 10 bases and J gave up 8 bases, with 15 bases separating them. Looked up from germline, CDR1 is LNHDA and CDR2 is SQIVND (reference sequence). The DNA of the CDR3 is TGTGCCACTGGGGATTTAGGGGATTCACCCCTCCACTTT. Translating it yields CATGDLGDSPLHF. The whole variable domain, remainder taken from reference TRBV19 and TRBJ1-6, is DGGITQSPKYLFRKEGQNVTLSCEQNLNHDAMYWYRQDPGQGLRLIYYSQIVNDFQKGDIAEGYSVSREKKESFPLTVTSAQKNPTAFYLCATGDLGDSPLHFGNGTRLTVT.

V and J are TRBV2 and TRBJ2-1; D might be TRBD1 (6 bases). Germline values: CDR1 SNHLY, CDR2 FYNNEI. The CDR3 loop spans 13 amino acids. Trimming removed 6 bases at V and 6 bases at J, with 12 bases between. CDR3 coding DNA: TGTGCCAGCAGGAAACAGGGTAGCAATGAGCAGTTCTTC. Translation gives CASRKQGSNEQFF.

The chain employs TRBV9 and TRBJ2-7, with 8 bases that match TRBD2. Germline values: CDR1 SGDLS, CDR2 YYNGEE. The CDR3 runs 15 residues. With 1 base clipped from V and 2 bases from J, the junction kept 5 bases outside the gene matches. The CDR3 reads CASSVSSGRTYEQYF. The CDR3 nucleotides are TGTGCCAGCAGCGTATCTAGCGGGCGAACCTACGAGCAGTACTTC.

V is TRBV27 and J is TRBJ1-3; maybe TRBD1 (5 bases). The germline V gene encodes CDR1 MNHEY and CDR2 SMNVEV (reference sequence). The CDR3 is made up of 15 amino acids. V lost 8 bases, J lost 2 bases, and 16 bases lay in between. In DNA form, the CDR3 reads TGTGCCAGCTCTCGTCAGGGTAGGACTGGAAACACCATATATTTT. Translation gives CASSRQGRTGNTIYF.

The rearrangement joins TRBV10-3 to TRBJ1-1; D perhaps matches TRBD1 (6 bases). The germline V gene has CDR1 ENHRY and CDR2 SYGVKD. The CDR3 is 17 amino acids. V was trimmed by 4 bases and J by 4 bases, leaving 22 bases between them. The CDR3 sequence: CAISGGRGWGKGTEAFF. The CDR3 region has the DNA TGTGCCATCAGTGGAGGAAGGGGGTGGGGGAAAGGCACTGAAGCTTTCTTT.

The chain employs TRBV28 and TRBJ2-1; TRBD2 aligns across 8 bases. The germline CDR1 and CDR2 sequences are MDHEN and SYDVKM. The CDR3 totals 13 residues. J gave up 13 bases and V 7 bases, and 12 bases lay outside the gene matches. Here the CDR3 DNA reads TGTGCCAGCAATAAAGAGGCGGGACTAGGCCAGTTCTTC. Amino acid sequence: CASNKEAGLGQFF.

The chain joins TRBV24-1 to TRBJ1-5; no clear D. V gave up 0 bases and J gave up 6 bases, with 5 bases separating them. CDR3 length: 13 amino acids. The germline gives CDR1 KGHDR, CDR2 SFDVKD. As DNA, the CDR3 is TGTGCCACCAGTGATTTGGAGGGTCAGCCCCAGCATTTT. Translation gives CATSDLEGQPQHF.

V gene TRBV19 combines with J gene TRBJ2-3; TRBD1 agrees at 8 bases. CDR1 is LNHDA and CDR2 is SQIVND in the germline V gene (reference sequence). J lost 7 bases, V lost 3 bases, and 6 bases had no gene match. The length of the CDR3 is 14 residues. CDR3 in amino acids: CASSIIGQGNTQYF. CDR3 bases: TGTGCCAGTAGTATTATAGGACAGGGTAATACGCAGTATTTT.

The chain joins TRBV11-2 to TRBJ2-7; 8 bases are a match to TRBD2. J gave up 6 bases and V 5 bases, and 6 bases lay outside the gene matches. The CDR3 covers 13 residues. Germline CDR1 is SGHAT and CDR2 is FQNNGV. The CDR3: CASSPGGVGEQYF. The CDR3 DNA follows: TGTGCCAGCAGCCCCGGGGGGGTAGGCGAGCAGTACTTC.

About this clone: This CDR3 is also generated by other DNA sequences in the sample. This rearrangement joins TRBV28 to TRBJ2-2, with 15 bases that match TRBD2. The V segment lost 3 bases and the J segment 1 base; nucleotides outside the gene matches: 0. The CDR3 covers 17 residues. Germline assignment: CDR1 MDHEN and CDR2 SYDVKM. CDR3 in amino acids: CASSLGLAGGNTGELFF. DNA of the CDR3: TGTGCCAGCAGTTTGGGACTAGCGGGAGGGAACACCGGGGAGCTGTTTTTT.

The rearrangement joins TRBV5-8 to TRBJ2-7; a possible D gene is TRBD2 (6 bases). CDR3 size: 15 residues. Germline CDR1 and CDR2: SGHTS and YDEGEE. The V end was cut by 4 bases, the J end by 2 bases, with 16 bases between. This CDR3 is CASSIAVRRAYEQYF. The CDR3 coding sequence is TGTGCCAGCAGCATAGCCGTCAGGAGGGCCTACGAGCAGTACTTC.

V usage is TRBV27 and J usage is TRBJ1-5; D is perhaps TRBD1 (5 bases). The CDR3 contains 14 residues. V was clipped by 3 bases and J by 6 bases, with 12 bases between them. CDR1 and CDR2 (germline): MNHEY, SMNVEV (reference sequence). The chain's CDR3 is CASSFPPDSQPQHF. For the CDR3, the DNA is TGTGCCAGCAGTTTTCCCCCAGACAGTCAGCCCCAGCATTTT.

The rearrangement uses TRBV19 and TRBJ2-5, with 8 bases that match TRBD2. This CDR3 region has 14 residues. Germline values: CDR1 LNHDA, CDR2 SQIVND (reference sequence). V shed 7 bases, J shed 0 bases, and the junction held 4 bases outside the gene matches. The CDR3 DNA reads TGTGCCAGTAAGGTGCGGGGGGACCAAGAGACCCAGTACTTC. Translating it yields CASKVRGDQETQYF.